This entry features one T cell receptor beta chain sequence. The antigen remains unidentified. The CDR3 covers 15 residues. Losses at the gene ends were 2 bases for V and 2 bases for J; bases not matched to a gene: 5. Looked up from germline, CDR1 is SGHRS and CDR2 is YFSETQ. Likely unrecorded immune exposures existed in these nominally healthy donors. These data are taken from a study of cytomegalovirus exposure and HLA in healthy donors. The study, taken as a whole, reports: In a later analysis, several top co-occurrence clusters appeared linked to parvovirus B19, influenza, CMV and Epstein-Barr virus. By HLA locus, TCR association rates varied in a later analysis, with DRB1 showing the most and HLA-C the fewest.

This PCR relied on a set of 60 Vbeta primers and 13 Jbeta primers. Some clones are missing from TCRdb's copy, which holds only in-frame ones; the method was immunoSEQ multiplex PCR. The data contain some 130,000 clones, more than 65% of them singletons. This chain uses TRBV5-1 with TRBJ2-7; 9 bases are a match to TRBD1. Sequencing was done on a sample of PBMCs. The source of this sequence is a man in his fifties or sixties in good health and CMV-seronegative. CDR3 in DNA: TGCGCCAGCAGCTTCGGAAGGACAGGGGCCTACGAGCAGTACTTC. Its protein product is CASSFGRTGAYEQYF.